This T cell receptor (beta chain) is drawn from a study of blood T cell repertoires in COVID-19. As for the study in general: The United States, Italy and Spain were the sources of the acute and convalescent COVID-19 samples. PBMCs, B-cell-depleted T cells, or T cells provided the cDNA or gDNA that made up the material.

Deletions cut 3 bases from V and 6 bases from J, with 17 bases between. CDR3 size: 15 residues. Germline V CDR1 and CDR2: SGHAT, FQDESV (reference sequence). In the authors' workflow: Nucleated cell counts were estimated from reference gene primer amplification. Libraries were prepared by immunoSEQ multiplex PCR; TCRdb keeps only in-frame clonotypes and omits some of them. The DNA gave D and trimming, while V, J and clone size come from that table. The sample shows approximately 60,000 clones, 82% of them seen only once. The specimen was peripheral blood. V gene TRBV11-1 combines with J gene TRBJ1-1; D not certain. This clonotype was obtained from a woman aged 60-70 years with acute or convalescent COVID-19. CDR3: CASSFPASRVSEAFF. The CDR3 DNA sequence: TGTGCCAGCAGCTTCCCCGCTTCGCGGGTCTCTGAAGCTTTCTTT.